These 27 T cell receptor beta chains were all obtained from the same sample, sequenced in a study of cytomegalovirus exposure and HLA in healthy donors. 13 Jbeta primers and 60 Vbeta primers were used for the PCR. Clones were sequenced by immunoSEQ multiplex PCR, and TCRdb holds only the in-frame ones, with some missing. This table holds about 190,000 clones, more than 65% found once. The specimen was PBMCs. The receptors were sampled from a man aged 50-60 years in good health and CMV-seronegative.

The chain couples TRBV11-2 to TRBJ2-2; D ambiguous. The CDR3 length is 14 residues. From germline, CDR1 is SGHAT and CDR2 FQNNGV. Trimming removed 5 bases at V and 0 bases at J, with 7 bases between. CDR3 sequence: CASSLSSNTGELFF. CDR3 bases: TGTGCCAGCAGCCTTAGCTCGAACACCGGGGAGCTGTTTTTT.

V and J are TRBV10-2 and TRBJ2-1; 7 nucleotides align to TRBD2. CDR1 WSHSY and CDR2 SAAADI come from the germline V gene. V lost 2 bases and J lost 4; bases outside the gene matches: 5. This CDR3 has 15 residues. DNA for the CDR3: TGCGCCAGCAGTGAGAGGGGACTACCATACAATGAGCAGTTCTTC. Protein product: CASSERGLPYNEQFF.

V is TRBV5-1 and J is TRBJ2-5, with D perhaps TRBD2 (6 bases). The CDR3 extends over 13 amino acids. The V end lost 5 bases, the J end lost 1 base, and 9 bases lay between the germline ends. Germline assignment: CDR1 SGHRS and CDR2 YFSETQ. The CDR3 DNA reads as TGCGCCAGCAGTACCGGGAGCCAAGAGACCCAGTACTTC. This encodes CASSTGSQETQYF.

This chain links TRBV2 with TRBJ2-2, with 8 positions matching TRBD1. J was trimmed by 8 bases and V by 5 bases; bases with no gene match: 10. From germline, CDR1 is SNHLY and CDR2 FYNNEI. The length of the CDR3 is 15 residues. CDR3 residues: CASSQGARGPGELFF. CDR3 DNA sequence: TGTGCCAGCAGTCAGGGGGCGAGGGGACCAGGGGAGCTGTTTTTT.

The V call is TRBV18, the J call TRBJ2-6, with TRBD1 identical over 8 bases. The CDR3 is 19 amino acids. Trimming at V came to 3 bases and at J to 2 bases, leaving 12 bases not matched to a gene. Germline V gene lookup returns CDR1 KGHSH and CDR2 LQKENI. The CDR3 DNA reads as TGTGCCAGCTCACCCCTCTGGACAGGGTCGATAGCTGGGGCCAACGTCCTGACTTTC. It is translated as CASSPLWTGSIAGANVLTF.

V is TRBV27 and J is TRBJ1-1, with D unresolved. This CDR3 comprises 11 residues. Germline loops: CDR1 MNHEY, CDR2 SMNVEV (reference sequence). In DNA, the CDR3 is TGTGCGGCTAGATCCTACACTGAAGCTTTCTTT. This gives the protein CAARSYTEAFF.

The chain has TRBV6-5 and TRBJ1-1; 7 nucleotides align to TRBD1. The CDR3 has 10 residues. V lost 10 bases to trimming and J lost 12 bases; unmatched junction nucleotides: 8. Germline-derived CDR1 and CDR2 are MNHEY and SVGAGI. The CDR3 sequence: CATEQGITFF. The CDR3 region has the DNA TGTGCCACAGAACAGGGGATAACTTTCTTT.

This clone was picked up one time. V and J are TRBV9 and TRBJ2-7; 9 bases align to TRBD1. The CDR3 sequence is 15 residues long. Germline CDR1 and CDR2: SGDLS and YYNGEE. V dropped 2 bases and J dropped 3; count of bases not matched to a gene: 6. The CDR3 nucleotides read TGTGCCAGCAGCGTTGGGACAGGGACGTTCTACGAGCAGTACTTC. Protein sequence: CASSVGTGTFYEQYF.

The chain links TRBV30 to TRBJ2-2; the match to TRBD1 covers 9 bases. This CDR3 contains 15 residues. CDR1 and CDR2 (germline): GTSNPN, SVGIG (reference sequence). Losses at the gene ends were 4 bases for V and 5 bases for J; bases not matched to a gene: 8. The CDR3 region is CAWKLRDRETGELFF. Here the CDR3 DNA reads TGTGCCTGGAAATTGAGGGACAGGGAAACCGGGGAGCTGTTTTTT.

The chain uses TRBV7-3 and TRBJ1-2, with a possible D match to TRBD1 (6 bases). V gave up 5 bases and J gave up 6 bases, with 13 bases separating them. In germline, CDR1 is SGHTA, CDR2 FQGTGA. The CDR3 covers 13 residues. In nucleotides, the CDR3 is TGTGCCAGCAGCGTCCAGGGGACCCATGGCTACACCTTC. Residues: CASSVQGTHGYTF.

This rearrangement joins TRBV28 to TRBJ2-1; 9 bases match TRBD2. The CDR3 consists of 14 residues. The germline CDR1 and CDR2 sequences are MDHEN and SYDVKM. V dropped 6 bases and J dropped 6; count of bases not matched to a gene: 6. The CDR3 nucleotides read TGTGCCAGCAGCCCGGGACTAGCACTCAATGAGCAGTTCTTC. This sequence encodes CASSPGLALNEQFF.

The chain recombines TRBV4-1 with TRBJ2-5; 8 bases agree with TRBD2. Germline CDR1 and CDR2: MGHRA and YSYEKL. The CDR3 sequence is 18 residues long. The ends lost 3 bases at V and 4 bases at J; junction bases unmatched: 16. DNA of the CDR3: TGCGCCAGCAGCCATTCTTTTCTGGGACTAGGCGGGCCAGAGACCCAGTACTTC. This sequence encodes CASSHSFLGLGGPETQYF.

V and J are TRBV18 and TRBJ1-5; D not certain. This CDR3 is built from 14 residues. V was clipped by 4 bases and J by 5 bases, with 12 bases between them. The germline V gene encodes CDR1 KGHSH and CDR2 LQKENI. The CDR3 sequence is CASSRNSVDQPQHF. CDR3 DNA: TGTGCCAGCTCACGCAATTCGGTGGATCAGCCCCAGCATTTT.

The chain combines TRBV20-1 with TRBJ2-3; D possibly corresponds to TRBD1 (6 bases). Trimming removed 6 bases from V and 6 bases from J, with 10 bases in between. The V gene's germline CDR1 is DFQATT and CDR2 SNEGSKA (reference sequence). The CDR3 is 11 residues long. CDR3 protein: CSAVTGDTQYF. The CDR3 DNA follows: TGCAGTGCCGTAACAGGGGATACGCAGTATTTT.

With respect to this clone: Other DNA variants within this sample encode the same CDR3. This sequence joins TRBV28 and TRBJ1-6; 9 bases line up with TRBD1. Trimming cost V 4 bases and J 10 bases; bases outside gene matches: 14. Germline V CDR1 and CDR2: MDHEN, SYDVKM. CDR3 length: 17 residues. CDR3 nucleotide sequence: TGTGCCAGCAGTTCATTCTCCGAGACAGGGGGGAGGTCACCCCTCCACTTT. It codes for CASSSFSETGGRSPLHF.

The chain combines TRBV29-1 with TRBJ2-7; the match to TRBD1 covers 9 bases. Per the germline V gene, CDR1 is SQVTM and CDR2 is ANQGSEA. Trimming removed 4 bases from V and 7 bases from J; junction bases left unmatched: 8. The CDR3 runs to 13 residues. The CDR3: CSVVGQGNGEQYF. The DNA for the CDR3 is TGCAGCGTTGTAGGACAGGGGAATGGGGAGCAGTACTTC.

V is TRBV2 and J is TRBJ1-5, with TRBD1 identical over 7 bases. The CDR3 loop spans 14 amino acids. With 7 bases clipped from V and 7 bases from J, the junction kept 10 bases outside the gene matches. CDR1 SNHLY and CDR2 FYNNEI come from the germline V gene. This CDR3 is CASNTEGAGQPQHF. CDR3 bases: TGTGCCAGCAATACGGAGGGGGCCGGGCAGCCCCAGCATTTT.

The chain recombines TRBV7-9 with TRBJ2-3; D may be TRBD2 (6 bases). V was clipped by 5 bases and J by 0 bases, with 12 bases between them. CDR1 SEHNR and CDR2 FQNEAQ come from the germline V gene (reference sequence). The CDR3 has 15 amino acids. The CDR3 DNA is TGTGCCAGCAGCGCGAGGGACTCTAGCACAGATACGCAGTATTTT. Its translation: CASSARDSSTDTQYF.

The chain recombines TRBV6-5 with TRBJ1-6, with 8 nucleotides matching TRBD1. This CDR3 has 13 residues. Unmatched junction bases numbered 7, after V lost 8 bases and J lost 10 bases. In germline, CDR1 is MNHEY, CDR2 SVGAGI. The CDR3, as DNA: TGTGCCAGCTCCGGGACAGGTAGCTCACCCCTCCACTTT. This sequence encodes CASSGTGSSPLHF.

This chain joins TRBV19 and TRBJ1-6, with D possibly TRBD1 on 5 matching bases. Deletions cut 6 bases from V and 10 bases from J, with 16 bases between. CDR1 and CDR2 from the germline V gene are LNHDA and SQIVND (reference sequence). The CDR3 has 14 amino acids. CDR3 DNA: TGTGCCAGTAGAGGGACGGGGGTGAGCTCACCCCTCCACTTT. Translated, it gives CASRGTGVSSPLHF.

This chain links TRBV6-5 with TRBJ1-2; a weak D match, TRBD1 (5 bases). The CDR3 loop spans 15 amino acids. The V gene lost 0 bases and the J gene lost 8 bases, with 16 bases spanning the gap. CDR1 is MNHEY and CDR2 is SVGAGI in the germline V gene. CDR3 sequence: CASSYSRRGTDGYTF. In DNA, the CDR3 is TGTGCCAGCAGTTACTCGAGGAGGGGCACCGACGGCTACACCTTC.

This chain uses TRBV10-3 with TRBJ1-1; a possible D gene is TRBD1 (6 bases). The germline V gene encodes CDR1 ENHRY and CDR2 SYGVKD. CDR3 size: 14 residues. Trimming cost V 7 bases and J 0 bases, with 12 bases left between them. The CDR3 DNA reads as TGTGCCATCAACGAGGGGGGGTTGAACACTGAAGCTTTCTTT. As protein: CAINEGGLNTEAFF.

The DNA of the CDR3 is TGTGCCAGCAGCCCAATGCACAGGGGCACTGAAGCTTTCTTT. It specifies CASSPMHRGTEAFF. The chain links TRBV14 to TRBJ1-1, with 7 bases that match TRBD1. V shed 4 bases and J 4 bases; nucleotides not matched to a gene: 6. Germline assignment: CDR1 SGHDN and CDR2 FVKESK. CDR3 size: 14 residues.

This clone was seen only a few times. The chain recombines TRBV19 with TRBJ2-2; D is undetermined. Germline CDR1 reads LNHDA; CDR2 reads SQIVND (reference sequence). The CDR3 is 12 residues long. Trimming pared 7 bases from V and 6 bases from J, leaving 9 bases between. The CDR3 DNA is TGTGCCAGTAACTCATCCCCCGGGGAGCTGTTTTTT. Amino acids: CASNSSPGELFF. Combining the CDR3 with reference TRBV19 and TRBJ2-2 gives the whole variable domain DGGITQSPKYLFRKEGQNVTLSCEQNLNHDAMYWYRQDPGQGLRLIYYSQIVNDFQKGDIAEGYSVSREKKESFPLTVTSAQKNPTAFYLCASNSSPGELFFGEGSRLTVL.

This clone was observed a handful of times. The rearrangement joins TRBV27 to TRBJ2-2; D is perhaps TRBD2 (6 bases). Trimming took off 2 bases at V and 3 bases at J, with 7 bases between the two ends. Germline V CDR1 and CDR2: MNHEY, SMNVEV (reference sequence). This CDR3 has 14 residues. The CDR3 bases are TGTGCCAGCAGTTTAGGGAGGTACACCGGGGAGCTGTTTTTT. As protein: CASSLGRYTGELFF.

The sample holds a few counts of this clone. The chain joins TRBV7-2 to TRBJ1-1; D is unresolved. Germline V gives CDR1 SGHTA, CDR2 FQGNSA. There are 14 residues in the CDR3. V was shortened by 6 bases and J by 8 bases, with 19 bases between the two germline ends. The CDR3 loop reads CASRPRGRSFEAFF. The CDR3 nucleotides read TGTGCCAGCAGGCCCCGGGGTAGAAGTTTCGAAGCTTTCTTT.

This clone has just a few counts. The chain carries TRBV6-6 and TRBJ1-5; tentative D call: TRBD1 (5 bases). Between the trimmed V and J ends, which lost 2 bases and 6 bases, there was a span of 11 bases. The length of the CDR3 is 14 residues. Germline V gene lookup returns CDR1 MNHNY and CDR2 SVGAGI (reference sequence). The CDR3 here is CASSYGSGSQPQHF. CDR3 nucleotide sequence: TGTGCCAGCAGTTACGGGTCAGGGTCTCAGCCCCAGCATTTT.